Shown below are 6 T cell receptor beta chains from a single sample sequenced in a study of CD8+ T cells in alopecia areata. The sequencing template was cDNA reverse transcribed from extracted RNA. Generated by immunoSEQ multiplex PCR, the TCRdb table keeps only in-frame clones and is missing some. The data hold some 190,000 clones, with 60% to 70% observed a single time. Treatment in this sample: oral pan-JAK inhibitor, 5-10 mg twice daily. Sequenced material: CD4+ T cells sorted from blood, taken at week 4, from a patient treated with tofacitinib. The receptors stem from a human donor with alopecia areata.

CDR3 DNA sequence: TGTGCCAGCAGCTTGCCGGAGCGGGGACGAGGGGAGACCCAGTACTTC. It translates to CASSLPERGRGETQYF. The V and J genes are TRBV5-4 and TRBJ2-5; 7 nucleotides match TRBD2. The CDR3 runs 16 residues. Germline trimming cut 1 base from V and 5 bases from J; bases unmatched to any gene: 11. Germline values: CDR1 SGHNT, CDR2 YYREEE (reference sequence).

The chain uses TRBV30 and TRBJ2-3; D remains ambiguous. Deletions cut 3 bases from V and 6 bases from J, with 19 bases between. The CDR3 has 15 amino acids. The germline V gene has CDR1 GTSNPN and CDR2 SVGIG (reference sequence). The CDR3 region has the DNA TGTGCCTGGAGCGCCGTCGGCCTACTAAGGGATACGCAGTATTTT. Translating it yields CAWSAVGLLRDTQYF.

This clone was observed a few times. The genes are TRBV29-1 and TRBJ2-7, with a tentative D call TRBD1 (6 bases). Germline V CDR1 and CDR2: SQVTM, ANQGSEA. The V end lost 4 bases, the J end lost 4 bases, and 8 bases lay between the germline ends. This CDR3 has 11 amino acids. The CDR3 protein is CSVVRGYEQYF. The DNA of the CDR3 is TGCAGCGTTGTCAGGGGATACGAGCAGTACTTC.

V usage is TRBV28 and J usage is TRBJ2-1; the D call may be TRBD1 or TRBD2 (6 bases each). The CDR3 has 16 residues. From germline, CDR1 is MDHEN and CDR2 SYDVKM. The V and J ends lost 6 bases and 8 bases respectively, with 23 bases between them. CDR3 protein: CASSAGGRGRRDEQFF. The CDR3 nucleotides read TGTGCCAGCAGCGCGGGCGGCAGGGGACGGAGGGATGAGCAGTTCTTC.

This clone was detected a few times. The chain combines TRBV4-1 with TRBJ2-6; D gene ambiguous. The V end was cut by 0 bases, the J end by 7 bases, with 7 bases between. The CDR3 is 14 residues long. Germline CDR1 and CDR2: MGHRA and YSYEKL. The CDR3 bases are TGCGCCAGCAGCCAAGATCCCGTTGCCAACGTCCTGACTTTC. Encoded protein: CASSQDPVANVLTF.

Concerning this clone itself: Mismatch with germline at one junction end may stem from a read error. V and J are TRBV14 and TRBJ2-7; possibly TRBD1 for D (5 bases). This CDR3 is built from 12 residues. Germline CDR1 reads SGHDN; CDR2 reads FVKESK. The CDR3 loop reads CASSQDNQGRHF. CDR3 DNA sequence: TGTGCCAGCAGCCAAGATAATCAGGGCAGGCACTTC.